This T cell receptor (beta chain) originates from a study of blood T cell repertoires in COVID-19. TCRdb's table, derived via immunoSEQ multiplex PCR, lists solely in-frame clones and lacks some. Of tens of thousands of clones in the sample, around 85% were seen once. The CDR3 length is 14 residues. V gave up 4 bases and J gave up 4 bases, with 13 bases separating them. CDR1 and CDR2 (germline): MNHNY, SVGAGI (reference sequence). V is TRBV6-6 and J is TRBJ1-2; a possible D gene is TRBD1 (6 bases). The sequenced material came from peripheral blood. This receptor was taken from a man aged 50-59 years with active COVID-19. For the CDR3, the DNA is TGTGCCAGCAGTTCAAGACAGGTCTCCTATGGCTACACCTTC. It encodes CASSSRQVSYGYTF.